Reported below is one T cell receptor (beta chain). Enrollment of patients from Seattle took place during active infection, with longitudinal follow-up. Germline loops: CDR1 SGDLS, CDR2 YYNGEE. The CDR3 loop spans 14 amino acids. Between the trimmed V and J ends, which lost 0 bases and 3 bases, there was a span of 8 bases. This specimen belongs to a study of blood T cell repertoires in COVID-19. Across the whole study: Sites in the United States, Italy and Spain provided acute and convalescent COVID-19 samples. T cells, B-cell-depleted T cells, or PBMCs provided the cDNA or gDNA that served as material.

Only in-frame clones appear in the TCRdb table, and some are missing; sequencing was by immunoSEQ multiplex PCR. The sample has roughly 180,000 clones, 80% to 90% seen once. The chain employs TRBV9 and TRBJ2-3; D is unresolved. Sequencing was done on a sample of peripheral blood. The sequence derives from a woman in her 50s with COVID-19, enrolled during active disease. The CDR3 nucleotides are TGTGCCAGCAGCGTAGCTGGAGTTACAGATACGCAGTATTTT. Protein product: CASSVAGVTDTQYF.